This passage covers 22 T cell receptor beta chains from one sample sequenced in a study of blood T cells in healthy people across ages. A second PCR of about 7 to 11 cycles used a sample-barcoded 5' primer and a J-beta primer mix. TCRdb passed the 5' RACE reads through MiXCR, listing each CDR3 protein once. The data show 1.5 million or so distinct CDR3 sequences, approximately 42% seen once. Specimen: blood. These receptors were collected from a woman between 18 and 29 years old in good health.

This chain uses TRBV9 with TRBJ1-2, with D hard to call. The CDR3 totals 15 residues. Trimming pared 4 bases from V and 1 base from J, leaving 14 bases between. CDR1 and CDR2 from the germline V gene are SGDLS and YYNGEE. The CDR3 loop is CASSPDTPLNYGYTF. CDR3 DNA sequence: TGTGCCAGCAGCCCTGATACTCCACTTAACTATGGCTACACCTTC.

This chain links TRBV19 with TRBJ2-1, with 9 nucleotides matching TRBD2. The J call may be incorrect, as the DNA end agrees better with TRBJ2-7. The germline V gene has CDR1 LNHDA and CDR2 SQIVND (reference sequence). The CDR3 contains 16 residues. The CDR3 reads CASSSQRGESYNEQYF. The CDR3 DNA reads as TGTGCCAGTAGTTCGCAGCGGGGGGAGTCCTACAATGAGCAGTACTTC.

This clonotype appeared a few times. This sequence joins TRBV10-3 and TRBJ2-3; 12 bases match TRBD2. Germline V CDR1 and CDR2: ENHRY, SYGVKD. The CDR3 is made up of 14 amino acids. With V trimmed by 10 bases and J by 2 bases, 4 bases remained unmatched. Here the CDR3 reads CATTSGGITDTQYF. The CDR3 DNA reads TGTGCCACCACTAGCGGGGGGATCACAGATACGCAGTATTTT.

V is TRBV11-3 and J is TRBJ2-1, with 9 bases that match TRBD2. This CDR3 has 16 residues. Germline V gene sequence: CDR1 SGHNT, CDR2 YENEEA. V lost 1 base and J lost 5; bases outside the gene matches: 6. CDR3 sequence reads: CASSLVTRGGDNEQFF. For the CDR3, the DNA is TGTGCCAGCAGCTTAGTTACGCGGGGGGGAGACAATGAGCAGTTCTTC.

This clonotype has a handful of counts. V is TRBV7-9 and J is TRBJ1-2; 7 nucleotides agree with TRBD1. The CDR3 totals 16 residues. V lost 10 bases and J lost 0; bases outside the gene matches: 14. Germline assignment: CDR1 SEHNR and CDR2 FQNEAQ (reference sequence). Here the CDR3 reads CAIDRGRGRANYGYTF. The CDR3, as DNA: TGTGCCATCGACCGGGGCAGGGGGAGAGCTAACTATGGCTACACCTTC.

There are a few counts of this clonotype. The chain recombines TRBV6-2 or TRBV6-3 with TRBJ2-1, with D tentatively TRBD2 (5 bases). The CDR3 covers 15 residues. The V gene's germline CDR1 is MNHEY and CDR2 SVGEGT. The V and J ends lost 7 bases and 8 bases respectively, with 21 bases between them. Here the CDR3 DNA reads TGTGCCAGCACCACACCACGGACTCCGAATTATGAGCAGTTCTTC. Amino acid sequence: CASTTPRTPNYEQFF.

The chain couples TRBV3-1 to TRBJ1-2; D not certain. Germline assignment: CDR1 LGHDT and CDR2 YNNKEL (reference sequence). The CDR3 has 13 residues. The germline V and J ends were trimmed by 1 base and 8 bases, with 11 bases remaining between them. CDR3 sequence (DNA): TGTGCCAGCAGCCAAGCCCTAGGGTCCGGCTACACCTTC. Protein: CASSQALGSGYTF.

V usage is TRBV10-3 and J usage is TRBJ2-1; 8 bases are a match to TRBD2. There are 14 residues in the CDR3. Trimming took 4 bases from V and 5 from J; bases not matched to a gene: 4. Germline assignment: CDR1 ENHRY and CDR2 SYGVKD. The DNA for the CDR3 is TGTGCCATCAGTGCTACGGGAGGGGACAATGAGCAGTTCTTC. Its protein is CAISATGGDNEQFF.

Details on this clonotype: Compared with germline, one end of the junction differs, possibly owing to a read error. CDR3 in DNA: TGCGTCAGCAGCCAACAGGGCTTTAGCACAGATACGCAGTATTTT. Translating it yields CVSSQQGFSTDTQYF. The chain is built from TRBV4-1 and TRBJ2-3; TRBD1 is a possible D gene (6 bases). Germline CDR1 is MGHRA and CDR2 is YSYEKL. The CDR3 is made up of 15 amino acids.

The gene calls are TRBV7-9 and TRBJ2-5; D not certain. Trimming shortened V by 1 base and J by 11 bases, and 14 bases separated the two germline ends. Germline CDR1 is SEHNR and CDR2 is FQNEAQ (reference sequence). CDR3 length: 13 residues. The CDR3 nucleotides are TGTGCCAGCAGCTTAGAAGGTCTGCCGGAGCAGTACTTC. Translated: CASSLEGLPEQYF.

The V and J genes are TRBV27 and TRBJ2-1; D uncertain. The V gene's germline CDR1 is MNHEY and CDR2 SMNVEV (reference sequence). Trimming shortened V by 8 bases and J by 10 bases, and 18 bases separated the two germline ends. The CDR3 length is 13 residues. The CDR3 nucleotides read TGTGCCAGCTCACTCGACGGCACCTACGAGCAGTTCTTC. It codes for CASSLDGTYEQFF.

The chain employs TRBV7-9 and TRBJ2-1; the match to TRBD1 covers 12 bases. J was trimmed by 3 bases and V by 4 bases; bases with no gene match: 4. CDR1 and CDR2 from the germline V gene are SEHNR and FQNEAQ (reference sequence). The CDR3 consists of 16 residues. The CDR3 region has the DNA TGTGCCAGCAGCTCGGGGACAGGGGGCTTCTACAATGAGCAGTTCTTC. Residues: CASSSGTGGFYNEQFF.

The V call is TRBV16, the J call TRBJ2-7; D gene unclear. The germline V gene encodes CDR1 KGHSY and CDR2 FQNENV. The CDR3 sequence is 11 residues long. Between the trimmed V and J ends, which lost 6 bases and 6 bases, there was a span of 9 bases. The CDR3 sequence is CASSSHIEQYF. As DNA, the CDR3 is TGTGCCAGCAGTTCACACATCGAGCAGTACTTC.

Points on this clonotype: One junction end does not reproduce the germline sequence, and a read error may be involved. V gene TRBV6-2 or TRBV6-3 combines with J gene TRBJ2-1; D gene ambiguous. This CDR3 is built from 15 residues. Germline-derived CDR1 and CDR2 are MNHEY and SVGEGT. Here the CDR3 reads CTSSTWRFPNNEQFF. In DNA form, the CDR3 reads TGTACCAGCAGCACTTGGCGTTTCCCCAACAATGAGCAGTTCTTC.

This chain joins TRBV15 and TRBJ2-3; 10 nucleotides align to TRBD2. The V segment lost 3 bases and the J segment 6 bases; nucleotides outside the gene matches: 9. CDR1 is LNHNV, CDR2 YYDKDF, per germline (reference sequence). The CDR3 is 16 residues long. The DNA of the CDR3 is TGTGCCACCAGCAGTACTAGCGGGGCTCCTGGGGATACGCAGTATTTT. This translates into CATSSTSGAPGDTQYF. The full variable domain, rest sourced from reference TRBV15 and TRBJ2-3, is DAMVIQNPRYQVTQFGKPVTLSCSQTLNHNVMYWYQQKSSQAPKLLFHYYDKDFNNEADTPDNFQSRRPNTSFCFLDIRSPGLGDTAMYLCATSSTSGAPGDTQYFGPGTRLTVL.

This clonotype was counted a few times. The rearrangement links TRBV6-2 or TRBV6-3 to TRBJ2-7; TRBD2 agrees at 15 bases. The germline V gene encodes CDR1 MNHEY and CDR2 SVGEGT. J gave up 7 bases and V 7 bases, and 2 bases lay outside the gene matches. This CDR3 contains 13 residues. CDR3 sequence (DNA): TGTGCCAGCACCGGACTAGCGGGAGGGGAGCAGTACTTC. Amino acids: CASTGLAGGEQYF.

This chain joins TRBV7-2 and TRBJ1-2; D not certain. From germline, CDR1 is SGHTA and CDR2 FQGNSA. Trimming left V 5 bases short and J 4 bases short, with 14 bases between. This CDR3 is 14 amino acids long. CDR3 nucleotide sequence: TGTGCCAGCAGCCATGTCGTCCAAGGCTATGGCTACACCTTC. Translation: CASSHVVQGYGYTF.

This clonotype was seen more than once but under ten times. The chain recombines TRBV7-2 with TRBJ2-3; 15 bases agree with TRBD2. With 3 bases clipped from V and 5 bases from J, the junction kept 6 bases outside the gene matches. This CDR3 comprises 17 residues. CDR1 and CDR2 (germline): SGHTA, FQGNSA. The CDR3 region is CASSFRGLAGGRDTQYF. The CDR3 coding sequence is TGTGCCAGCAGCTTCAGAGGACTAGCGGGAGGGCGAGATACGCAGTATTTT.

On this clonotype: One junction end does not reproduce the germline sequence, and a read error may be involved. This rearrangement joins TRBV25-1 to TRBJ2-7; D not resolved. Germline assignment: CDR1 MGHDK and CDR2 SYGVNS. The CDR3 runs to 12 residues. The CDR3 protein is CSSSHSVEAQYF. CDR3 coding DNA: TGTTCCAGCAGTCATTCGGTTGAGGCCCAGTACTTC.

The chain uses TRBV7-2 and TRBJ2-1, with 8 bases that match TRBD2. The germline gives CDR1 SGHTA, CDR2 FQGNSA. After removal of 3 bases from V and 4 bases from J, the junction contained 5 bases not matched to a gene. CDR3 length equals 15 residues. In DNA, the CDR3 is TGTGCCAGCAGCTTCGGGAGGGCCAAGTACAATGAGCAGTTCTTC. Protein product: CASSFGRAKYNEQFF.

Concerning this clonotype: One junction end does not reproduce the germline sequence, and a read error may be involved. The CDR3 region has the DNA TGTGCCAGCAGCTTAGCAGGGCCCACATATACGCAGTATTTT. Encoded protein: CASSLAGPTYTQYF. The chain uses TRBV7-9 and TRBJ2-3; no clear D gene. The CDR3 has 14 amino acids. Germline loops: CDR1 SEHNR, CDR2 FQNEAQ (reference sequence).

The V gene is TRBV30, the J gene TRBJ2-3; TRBD2 aligns across 8 bases. V shed 2 bases, J shed 2 bases, and the junction held 3 bases outside the gene matches. The CDR3 runs to 14 residues. The germline gives CDR1 GTSNPN, CDR2 SVGIG (reference sequence). CDR3 sequence reads: CAWSTGGPTDTQYF. The CDR3, as DNA: TGTGCCTGGAGTACGGGAGGGCCCACAGATACGCAGTATTTT. The full variable domain, completed using reference TRBV30 and TRBJ2-3, is SQTIHQWPATLVQPVGSPLSLECTVEGTSNPNLYWYRQAAGRGLQLLFYSVGIGQISSEVPQNLSASRPQDRQFILSSKKLLLSDSGFYLCAWSTGGPTDTQYFGPGTRLTVL.